Below are 11 T cell receptor beta chains sequenced from a single sample in a study of T cell responses to AZD1222 COVID-19 vaccine. Clones were sequenced by immunoSEQ multiplex PCR, and TCRdb holds only the in-frame ones, with some missing. Of about 120,000 clones listed, around 90% are singletons. This material consisted of peripheral blood, taken on day 0 of AZD1222 vaccination. Source of these receptors: an adult in good health.

V gene TRBV7-8 combines with J gene TRBJ1-4; 8 bases align to TRBD1. Germline loops: CDR1 SGHVS, CDR2 FQNEAQ. The CDR3 loop spans 17 amino acids. With V trimmed by 5 bases and J by 1 base, 9 bases remained unmatched. In nucleotides, the CDR3 is TGTGCCAGCAGCCCCCGGGGCAGGGGGCGAACTAATGAAAAACTGTTTTTT. Translated: CASSPRGRGRTNEKLFF.

The J gene is TRBJ2-7, the V gene TRBV5-1; TRBD1 or TRBD2 may be the D gene (5 bases each). Germline values: CDR1 SGHRS, CDR2 YFSETQ. This CDR3 comprises 15 residues. V was trimmed by 2 bases and J by 2 bases, leaving 14 bases between them. The CDR3 here is CASSLSGTMTYEQYF. CDR3 DNA: TGCGCCAGCAGCTTATCCGGGACGATGACCTACGAGCAGTACTTC.

The chain couples TRBV14 to TRBJ1-1; 8 nucleotides match TRBD1. Per the germline V gene, CDR1 is SGHDN and CDR2 is FVKESK. The CDR3 is 14 residues long. Trimming at V came to 4 bases and at J to 2 bases, leaving 3 bases not matched to a gene. CDR3 DNA: TGTGCCAGCAGCCCGACAGGGGCTAACACTGAAGCTTTCTTT. Its protein product is CASSPTGANTEAFF.

The chain uses TRBV28 and TRBJ1-4; 8 bases align to TRBD1. The V gene's germline CDR1 is MDHEN and CDR2 SYDVKM. With 4 bases clipped from V and 0 bases from J, the junction kept 1 base outside the gene matches. The CDR3 has 15 residues. The CDR3 DNA reads TGTGCCAGCAGTTCACAGGGGGCAACTAATGAAAAACTGTTTTTT. It yields the protein CASSSQGATNEKLFF.

The rearrangement uses TRBV9 and TRBJ1-2; a possible D gene is TRBD1 (5 bases). The V end was cut by 3 bases, the J end by 5 bases, with 38 bases between. Germline CDR1 SGDLS, CDR2 YYNGEE. The CDR3 loop spans 22 amino acids. The CDR3 DNA follows: TGTGCCAGCAGCGAATCAAATAGGAACGGGCAGGGATGGTATGATGGGTGGTATGGCTACACCTTC. Amino acids: CASSESNRNGQGWYDGWYGYTF.

This clone is classed as medium-sized. The CDR3 is CASRLAGGRTGELFF. CDR3 coding DNA: TGCGCCAGCAGACTAGCGGGAGGAAGGACCGGGGAGCTGTTTTTT. The chain recombines TRBV4-1 with TRBJ2-2; 12 positions match TRBD2. The CDR3 has 15 amino acids. CDR1 is MGHRA, CDR2 YSYEKL, per germline. V shed 6 bases, J shed 5 bases, and the junction held 4 bases outside the gene matches.

The chain carries TRBV6-1 and TRBJ2-2; 7 bases line up with TRBD1. CDR3 length: 18 residues. Germline V gives CDR1 MNHNS, CDR2 SASEGT. V shed 0 bases and J 0 bases; nucleotides not matched to a gene: 7. The DNA of the CDR3 is TGTGCCAGCAGTGAAGCTATCGTCACAGGGGCGAACACCGGGGAGCTGTTTTTT. Its protein is CASSEAIVTGANTGELFF.

The chain couples TRBV28 to TRBJ2-7; D may match TRBD1 or TRBD2 (5 bases each). CDR3 length: 11 amino acids. The ends were cut back, 7 bases at V and 4 bases at J, with 8 bases in the middle. Germline values: CDR1 MDHEN, CDR2 SYDVKM. The CDR3 sequence is CASNEGYEQYF. The CDR3 DNA sequence: TGTGCCAGCAATGAGGGGTACGAGCAGTACTTC.

This clone showed up just once. The CDR3 DNA sequence: TGTGCCAGCAGTCCTACCTCCCGCGAGCAGTACTTC. Its protein is CASSPTSREQYF. The rearrangement uses TRBV28 and TRBJ2-7; D unclear. This CDR3 is built from 12 residues. Germline CDR1 reads MDHEN; CDR2 reads SYDVKM. The ends were cut back, 5 bases at V and 6 bases at J, with 11 bases in the middle. Combining the CDR3 with reference TRBV28 and TRBJ2-7 gives the whole variable domain DVKVTQSSRYLVKRTGEKVFLECVQDMDHENMFWYRQDPGLGLRLIYFSYDVKMKEKGDIPEGYSVSREKKERFSLILESASTNQTSMYLCASSPTSREQYFGPGTRLTVT.

DNA for the CDR3: TGTGCCAGTAGTATGCCCGGCAGCTCTGGAAACACCATATATTTT. It yields the protein CASSMPGSSGNTIYF. This sequence joins TRBV19 and TRBJ1-3; D unresolved. The V end was cut by 3 bases, the J end by 0 bases, with 9 bases between. Germline V gene lookup returns CDR1 LNHDA and CDR2 SQIVND (reference sequence). The CDR3 runs 15 residues.

There are a few counts of this clone. J is TRBJ1-3 and V is TRBV10-1; no reliable D call. Germline V gene lookup returns CDR1 WNHNN and CDR2 SYGVQD (reference sequence). V shed 4 bases and J shed 4 bases, with 8 bases lying between them. The CDR3 has 13 residues. CDR3 residues: CASSGQQGNTIYF. The CDR3 coding sequence is TGCGCCAGCAGTGGCCAGCAGGGAAACACCATATATTTT.